Listed below are T cell receptor beta chains from one sample, sequenced in a study of technical replicates of blood from a few donors. The repertoire was sequenced with immunoSEQ multiplex PCR; TCRdb's copy has only in-frame clones and lacks some. This repertoire shows approximately 82,000 clones, approximately 94% found once; its top ten account for under 0.3%. The material sequenced was T cells isolated from PBMCs. All receptors come from a human donor in good health. The CDR3 runs from the conserved cysteine through the conserved F or W. D genes are given only for firm matches. Size is omitted from some rows. Given values are once, few, many or a class for expanded clones.

>TRBJ1-2|TRBV29-1|-|TRBD1
CSAMTGGASSYTF
TGCAGCGCAATGACAGGGGGCGCGAGTAGCTACACCTTC
>TRBJ2-1|TRBV7-9|-|TRBD2
CASPVVAGGVVYNEQFF
TGTGCCAGCCCCGTCGTAGCGGGAGGGGTAGTCTACAATGAGCAGTTCTTC
>TRBJ1-4|TRBV9|-|-
CASSALTPEGKLFF
TGTGCCAGCAGCGCGTTAACACCGGAGGGGAAACTGTTTTTT
>TRBJ2-7|TRBV18|-|-
CASSSRDGNYEQYF
TGTGCCAGCTCATCGCGGGACGGAAACTACGAGCAGTACTTC
>TRBJ2-7|TRBV7-9|-|-
CASSAALHKTLSYEQYF
TGTGCCAGCAGCGCTGCCTTGCACAAAACGCTCTCCTACGAGCAGTACTTC
>TRBJ2-7|TRBV7-9|-|TRBD1
CASSLGGDRGYEQYF
TGTGCCAGCAGCTTAGGAGGGGACAGGGGCTACGAGCAGTACTTC
>TRBJ2-3|TRBV6-4|-|-
CTSSVTGGTDTQYF
TGTACCAGCAGTGTCACGGGGGGCACAGATACGCAGTATTTT
>TRBJ1-5|TRBV28|-|-
CASSPGRTGGNQPQHF
TGTGCCAGCAGTCCCGGACGAACGGGGGGCAATCAGCCCCAGCATTTT
>TRBJ2-1|TRBV27|-|TRBD2
CASSPGTSGRVEQFF
TGTGCCAGCAGTCCCGGGACTAGCGGGAGAGTGGAGCAGTTCTTC
>TRBJ2-7|TRBV10-3|-|TRBD2
CAISESTSGRAYEQYF
TGTGCCATCAGTGAGTCGACTAGCGGGAGGGCCTACGAGCAGTACTTC
>TRBJ1-1|TRBV21-1|-|-
CASLDRTNTEAFF
TGTGCCAGCCTGGACAGGACGAACACTGAAGCTTTCTTT
>TRBJ1-2|TRBV5-1|-|TRBD1
CASSLGQGRDYGYTF
TGCGCCAGCAGCCTGGGACAGGGCAGGGACTATGGCTACACCTTC
>TRBJ2-1|TRBV29-1|-|TRBD2
CSVLDAGLAGPQFF
TGCAGCGTCCTAGACGCGGGACTAGCGGGACCTCAGTTCTTC
>TRBJ1-5|TRBV10-3|-|-
CAIMGQGISQPQHF
TGTGCCATCATGGGGCAGGGGATTAGTCAGCCCCAGCATTTT
>TRBJ2-5|TRBV30|-|-
CAWGAETQYF
TGTGCCTGGGGGGCAGAGACCCAGTACTTC
>TRBJ2-3|TRBV7-9|once|-
CASSLGRTTTDTQYF
TGTGCCAGCAGCTTAGGTCGGACAACCACAGATACGCAGTATTTT
>TRBJ2-7|TRBV27|-|-
CASSRQGREQYF
TGTGCCAGCAGTCGCCAGGGGCGCGAGCAGTACTTC
>TRBJ2-3|TRBV5-1|-|TRBD2
CASSLAGASGRGFYTDTQYF
TGCGCCAGCAGCTTGGCTGGGGCTAGCGGGAGGGGGTTCTACACAGATACGCAGTATTTT
>TRBJ1-1|TRBV10-3|-|-
CAIRRQENTEAFF
TGTGCCATCAGGCGTCAGGAGAACACTGAAGCTTTCTTT
>TRBJ1-5|TRBV15|-|-
CATSRPDGPLSYSNQPQHF
TGTGCCACCAGCCGTCCGGATGGGCCTTTAAGTTATAGCAATCAGCCCCAGCATTTT
>TRBJ2-1|TRBV6-5|-|TRBD1
CASSSDRGSFNEQFF
TGTGCCAGCAGCTCCGACAGGGGGTCATTCAATGAGCAGTTCTTC
>TRBJ2-7|TRBV29-1|-|TRBD1
CSVEDGPGTGAYEQYF
TGCAGCGTTGAAGATGGACCAGGGACAGGGGCCTACGAGCAGTACTTC
>TRBJ2-6|TRBV7-9|-|TRBD1
CASSPHRGRTGANVLTF
TGTGCCAGCAGCCCGCACAGGGGTCGTACTGGGGCCAACGTCCTGACTTTC
>TRBJ2-3|TRBV10-3|-|TRBD2
CAIRLSGTSGTQYF
TGTGCCATCAGACTTTCCGGGACTAGCGGCACGCAGTATTTT
>TRBJ2-1|TRBV15|once|TRBD2
CATSRDRLALQFF
TGTGCCACCAGCAGAGATAGACTAGCCTTACAGTTCTTC
>TRBJ1-5|TRBV13|-|-
CASSLSQASNQPQHF
TGTGCCAGCAGCTTATCCCAGGCAAGCAATCAGCCCCAGCATTTT
>TRBJ2-3|TRBV14|-|-
CASSQGLAVTRQDTQYF
TGTGCCAGCAGCCAAGGGTTAGCGGTGACCCGCCAAGATACGCAGTATTTT
>TRBJ2-1|TRBV7-8|-|-
CASSLAGNNEQFF
TGTGCCAGCAGCTTAGCCGGGAACAATGAGCAGTTCTTC
>TRBJ1-1|TRBV7-9|-|TRBD1
CASSRNRGPMNTEAFF
TGTGCCAGCAGCCGTAACAGGGGACCCATGAACACTGAAGCTTTCTTT
>TRBJ2-7|TRBV11-2|-|TRBD2
CASSLISGTSGTYEQYF
TGTGCCAGCAGCTTAATCTCCGGGACTAGCGGAACCTACGAGCAGTACTTC
>TRBJ1-1|TRBV6-6|once|TRBD1
CASSLRQGDTEAFF
TGTGCCAGCAGTCTACGACAGGGCGACACTGAAGCTTTCTTT
>TRBJ2-5|TRBV6-1|-|TRBD2
CASSVMTSGVTQYF
TGTGCCAGCAGTGTCATGACTAGCGGGGTGACCCAGTACTTC
>TRBJ2-7|TRBV27|once|-
CASSLFTSYEQYF
TGTGCCAGCAGTTTATTTACTAGCTACGAGCAGTACTTC
>TRBJ1-5|TRBV28|-|-
CASSGTGIQPQHF
TGTGCCAGCAGTGGGACTGGTATTCAGCCCCAGCATTTT
>TRBJ1-2|TRBV5-8|-|-
CASSAGSYGYTF
TGTGCCAGCAGCGCGGGGTCCTATGGCTACACCTTC
>TRBJ1-2|TRBV10-3|-|TRBD1
CAISSGQQPSSYGYTF
TGTGCCATCAGCTCGGGACAGCAACCTTCTTCCTATGGCTACACCTTC
>TRBJ1-1|TRBV6-5|few|-
CASSQSQGWHTEAFF
TGTGCCAGCAGTCAATCTCAGGGCTGGCACACTGAAGCTTTCTTT
>TRBJ1-6|TRBV5-5|few|-
CASSLGGVNSPLHF
TGTGCCAGCAGCTTGGGGGGGGTTAATTCACCCCTCCACTTT
>TRBJ1-5|TRBV29-1|few|TRBD1
CSGGQDPTSQHF
TGCAGCGGGGGACAGGATCCTACGTCCCAGCATTTT
>TRBJ2-7|TRBV11-2|-|TRBD1
CASTRTGRTREQYF
TGTGCCAGCACCAGGACAGGGAGAACGCGCGAGCAGTACTTC
>TRBJ2-7|TRBV9|-|TRBD1
CASSTTGGGEQYF
TGTGCCAGCAGCACAACAGGGGGCGGCGAGCAGTACTTC
>TRBJ1-2|TRBV6-1|-|-
CASSEVLGRATNYGYTF
TGTGCCAGCAGTGAAGTCCTGGGGAGGGCCACTAACTATGGCTACACCTTC
>TRBJ1-2|TRBV11-2|-|TRBD1
CASSRNDDRGSYTF
TGTGCCAGCAGCCGAAATGACGACAGGGGAAGCTACACCTTC
>TRBJ2-3|TRBV2|-|-
CASVGSGTDTQYF
TGTGCCAGCGTAGGATCGGGTACAGATACGCAGTATTTT
>TRBJ1-4|TRBV6-5|-|-
CASKPTATNEKLFF
TGTGCCAGCAAACCGACAGCAACTAATGAAAAACTGTTTTTT
>TRBJ2-3|TRBV7-8|-|-
CASSNRGGGYTDTQYF
TGTGCCAGCAGCAATCGTGGGGGGGGCTATACAGATACGCAGTATTTT
>TRBJ1-1|TRBV7-9|-|-
CASSLRTERAFF
TGTGCCAGCAGCTTAAGGACTGAACGGGCTTTCTTT
>TRBJ2-1|TRBV5-1|-|TRBD2
CASSLGGLAGVNEQFF
TGCGCCAGCAGCTTGGGCGGACTAGCGGGAGTCAATGAGCAGTTCTTC
>TRBJ2-2|TRBV27|once|TRBD1
CASSPGQGTGELFF
TGTGCCAGCAGTCCCGGACAGGGGACCGGGGAGCTGTTTTTT
>TRBJ2-3|TRBV7-6|-|TRBD1
CASSLGPGGALVTDTQYF
TGTGCCAGCAGCTTAGGTCCAGGGGGCGCATTAGTCACAGATACGCAGTATTTT
>TRBJ2-6|TRBV25-1|-|-
CASSAPRASGANVLTF
TGTGCCAGCAGTGCACCGAGGGCATCTGGGGCCAACGTCCTGACTTTC
>TRBJ1-2|TRBV15|-|-
CATSHEGGYGYTF
TGTGCCACCAGCCACGAGGGAGGGTATGGCTACACCTTC